This T cell receptor (beta chain) is drawn from a study of regulatory T cells in long-lasting Graves disease. The CDR3 is made up of 18 amino acids. CDR1 is MNHEY, CDR2 SVGAGI, per germline. The V gene end was trimmed by 0 bases and the J gene end by 2 bases; junction bases not matched to a gene: 3. Assembly of TCR beta libraries relied on iRepertoire HTBI primers together with Arm-PCR of CDR3 regions. One entry per CDR3 protein results from TCRdb running MiXCR on the multiplex PCR reads. The table has around 460,000 distinct CDR3 sequences, 12% to 15% seen once. As for time point: newly diagnosed GD, antithyroid drugs for less than 3 months. There was RNA extracted from PBMCs, and the TCR library was made from it. These sequences were also reported in another study, on T cells in Graves' hyperthyroidism and ophthalmopathy. That paper notes: A first-round RT-PCR of the TCR CDR3 used the HTBI primer set.

Sequences were derived from peripheral blood mononuclear cells (PBMCs), sampled at new diagnosis, from a patient treated with antithyroid drugs. This receptor was identified in a woman between 45 and 65 years old with Graves disease. The gene calls are TRBV6-5 and TRBJ2-1, with 14 bases lining up with TRBD2. CDR3 loop: CASSYSGTSGSTYNEQFF. The CDR3 DNA is TGTGCCAGCAGTTACTCGGGGACTAGCGGGAGCACCTACAATGAGCAGTTCTTC.